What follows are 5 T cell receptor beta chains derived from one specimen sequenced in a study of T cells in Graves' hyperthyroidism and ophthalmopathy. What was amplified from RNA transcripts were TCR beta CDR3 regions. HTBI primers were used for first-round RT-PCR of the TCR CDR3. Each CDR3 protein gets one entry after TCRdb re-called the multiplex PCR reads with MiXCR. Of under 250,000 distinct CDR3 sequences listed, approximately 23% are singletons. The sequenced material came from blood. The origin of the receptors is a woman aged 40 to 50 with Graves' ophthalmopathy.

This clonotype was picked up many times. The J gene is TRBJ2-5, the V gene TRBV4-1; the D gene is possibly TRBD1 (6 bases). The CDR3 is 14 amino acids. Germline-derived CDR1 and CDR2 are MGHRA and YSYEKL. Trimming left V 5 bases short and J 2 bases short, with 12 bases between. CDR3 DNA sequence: TGCGCCAGCAGCTCTCCCGGACAGCAAGAGACCCAGTACTTC. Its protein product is CASSSPGQQETQYF.

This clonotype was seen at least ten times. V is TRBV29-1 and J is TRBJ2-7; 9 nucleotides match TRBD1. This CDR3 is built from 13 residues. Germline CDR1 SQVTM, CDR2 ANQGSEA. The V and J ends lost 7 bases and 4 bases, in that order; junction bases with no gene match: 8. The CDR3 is CSARQGVEYEQYF. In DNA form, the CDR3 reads TGCAGCGCCAGACAGGGGGTGGAATACGAGCAGTACTTC.

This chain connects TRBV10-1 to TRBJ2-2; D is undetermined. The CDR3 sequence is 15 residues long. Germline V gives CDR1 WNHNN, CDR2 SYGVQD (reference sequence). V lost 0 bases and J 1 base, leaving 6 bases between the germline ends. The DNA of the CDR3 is TGCGCCAGCAGTGAGTCGGCAGGGAACACCGGGGAGCTGTTTTTT. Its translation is CASSESAGNTGELFF.

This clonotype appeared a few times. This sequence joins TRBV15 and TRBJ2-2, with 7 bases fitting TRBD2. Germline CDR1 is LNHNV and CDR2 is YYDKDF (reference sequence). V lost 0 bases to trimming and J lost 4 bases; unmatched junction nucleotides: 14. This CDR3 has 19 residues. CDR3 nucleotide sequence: TGTGCCACCAGCAGAGATTACGGAGCGGGGCCCGATGTCACCGGGGAGCTGTTTTTT. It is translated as CATSRDYGAGPDVTGELFF.

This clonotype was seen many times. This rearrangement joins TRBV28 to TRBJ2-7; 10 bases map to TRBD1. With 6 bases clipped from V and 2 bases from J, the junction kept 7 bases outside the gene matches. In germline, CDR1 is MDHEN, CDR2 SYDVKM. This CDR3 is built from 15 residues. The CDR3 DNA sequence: TGTGCCAGCAGCGGTAGGGACAGGGGTACCTACGAGCAGTACTTC. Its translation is CASSGRDRGTYEQYF.